These 28 T cell receptor beta chains were sequenced from one sample in a study of cytomegalovirus exposure and HLA in healthy donors. Use of 60 Vbeta and 13 Jbeta primers characterized the PCR. Method: immunoSEQ multiplex PCR; TCRdb's copy keeps in-frame clones and lacks some. The table has roughly 110,000 clones, 70% to 85% seen once; the top ten hold about 0.8%. Material: PBMCs. These receptors all stem from a boy aged 5-17 years in good health and CMV-seronegative.

Points on this clone: This sample includes further DNA sequences coding for the same CDR3. Written as DNA, the CDR3 is TGTGCCAGCAGCTTGGGACTAGCGGGGGGAGAAGAGACCCAGTACTTC. Encoded protein: CASSLGLAGGEETQYF. V is TRBV5-4 and J is TRBJ2-5; the match to TRBD2 covers 13 bases. In germline, CDR1 is SGHNT, CDR2 YYREEE (reference sequence). The CDR3 runs 16 residues. The junction had 2 bases not matched to a gene; V was cut back by 0 bases and J by 3 bases.

V and J are TRBV25-1 and TRBJ2-7, with D possibly matching TRBD2 (6 bases). Between the trimmed V and J ends, which lost 11 bases and 1 base, there was a span of 24 bases. Germline values: CDR1 MGHDK, CDR2 SYGVNS. CDR3 length: 16 amino acids. DNA of the CDR3: TGTGCCCCTCATTCCCTTCCTGCGGGGATGTCCTACGAGCAGTACTTC. Protein sequence: CAPHSLPAGMSYEQYF.

The chain recombines TRBV15 with TRBJ2-5, with D possibly TRBD1 on 6 matching bases. This CDR3 spans 15 amino acids. Germline loops: CDR1 LNHNV, CDR2 YYDKDF (reference sequence). Trimming pared 3 bases from V and 3 bases from J, leaving 14 bases between. The CDR3 region has the DNA TGTGCCACCAGCAGGGAAGGGACATGGAAAGAGACCCAGTACTTC. It is translated as CATSREGTWKETQYF.

This chain links TRBV28 with TRBJ2-3, with a possible D match to TRBD1 (5 bases). The CDR3 runs 15 residues. CDR1 and CDR2 from the germline V gene are MDHEN and SYDVKM. Trimming left V 3 bases short and J 5 bases short, with 15 bases between. This chain's CDR3 is CASSFRRQGLDTQYF. Written as DNA, the CDR3 is TGTGCCAGCAGTTTTCGCCGGCAGGGTTTAGATACGCAGTATTTT.

This clone was detected only a few times. The chain carries TRBV16 and TRBJ2-6; D unclear. The CDR3 extends over 16 amino acids. Per germline, CDR1 KGHSY and CDR2 FQNENV. The V end lost 4 bases, the J end lost 0 bases, and 10 bases lay between the germline ends. The CDR3 nucleotides read TGTGCCAGCAGCCCCGCAGTCCGCTCTGGGGCCAACGTCCTGACTTTC. Translated: CASSPAVRSGANVLTF.

The CDR3 nucleotides read TGTGCCAGCAGTTTCGGGGGTTCGTGGCAGCCCCAGCATTTT. Protein product: CASSFGGSWQPQHF. This chain joins TRBV27 and TRBJ1-5; D may be TRBD1 (5 bases). Between the trimmed V and J ends, which lost 3 bases and 7 bases, there was a span of 13 bases. Germline CDR1 and CDR2: MNHEY and SMNVEV (reference sequence). This CDR3 region has 14 residues.

V is TRBV5-1 and J is TRBJ1-1; 7 nucleotides agree with TRBD1. The CDR3 extends over 16 amino acids. J was trimmed by 4 bases and V by 1 base; bases with no gene match: 10. Germline CDR1 and CDR2: SGHRS and YFSETQ. CDR3 sequence: CASSLTYPGGGTEAFF. The CDR3 DNA is TGCGCCAGCAGCTTGACTTATCCAGGGGGAGGCACTGAAGCTTTCTTT. Full variable domain (rest looked up from reference TRBV5-1 and TRBJ1-1): KAGVTQTPRYLIKTRGQQVTLSCSPISGHRSVSWYQQTPGQGLQFLFEYFSETQRNKGNFPGRFSGRQFSNSRSEMNVSTLELGDSALYLCASSLTYPGGGTEAFFGQGTRLTVV.

The chain recombines TRBV6-6 with TRBJ2-5, with D possibly matching TRBD2 (5 bases). Germline loops: CDR1 MNHNY, CDR2 SVGAGI (reference sequence). The CDR3 extends over 11 amino acids. V was trimmed by 7 bases and J by 2 bases, leaving 5 bases between them. CDR3 bases: TGTGCCAGCAAGCGGCAAGAGACCCAGTACTTC. Amino acids: CASKRQETQYF.

The rearrangement joins TRBV19 to TRBJ1-5; TRBD1 agrees at 9 bases. The CDR3 is 14 residues long. Per germline, CDR1 LNHDA and CDR2 SQIVND (reference sequence). Unmatched junction bases numbered 1, after V lost 3 bases and J lost 4 bases. The CDR3 DNA is TGTGCCAGTAGTATGGGACAGGGTAATCAGCCCCAGCATTTT. Residues: CASSMGQGNQPQHF.

The chain combines TRBV5-4 with TRBJ1-6; unclear D gene. The CDR3 covers 14 residues. CDR1 is SGHNT and CDR2 is YYREEE in the germline V gene (reference sequence). The V end lost 3 bases, the J end lost 9 bases, and 13 bases lay between the germline ends. The CDR3 sequence: CASSWGDGSSPLHF. DNA for the CDR3: TGTGCCAGCAGCTGGGGAGATGGATCTTCACCCCTCCACTTT. Full variable domain (missing parts from reference TRBV5-4 and TRBJ1-6): ETGVTQSPTHLIKTRGQQVTLRCSSQSGHNTVSWYQQALGQGPQFIFQYYREEENGRGNFPPRFSGLQFPNYSSELNVNALELDDSALYLCASSWGDGSSPLHFGNGTRLTVT.

This clone was seen a single time. V usage is TRBV7-9 and J usage is TRBJ2-7; 7 nucleotides agree with TRBD2. Germline trimming cut 5 bases from V and 2 bases from J; bases unmatched to any gene: 6. This CDR3 contains 14 residues. From germline, CDR1 is SEHNR and CDR2 FQNEAQ (reference sequence). The CDR3 bases are TGTGCCAGCAGCACCCAGCGGGGACCCTACGAGCAGTACTTC. Translation: CASSTQRGPYEQYF.

The chain recombines TRBV7-3 with TRBJ2-3; 12 positions match TRBD2. Germline CDR1 SGHTA, CDR2 FQGTGA. The CDR3 consists of 15 residues. J lost 2 bases, V lost 6 bases, and 3 bases had no gene match. The CDR3 DNA reads as TGTGCCAGCAGTCTAGCGGGGGGGTTCACAGATACGCAGTATTTT. It yields the protein CASSLAGGFTDTQYF.

This clone was seen only a few times. V and J are TRBV5-1 and TRBJ2-1; D not certain. This CDR3 has 14 residues. CDR1 and CDR2 (germline): SGHRS, YFSETQ. V was clipped by 0 bases and J by 7 bases, with 11 bases between them. The CDR3 bases are TGCGCCAGCAGCTTGGATCGGCTAGGTAATGAGCAGTTCTTC. This sequence encodes CASSLDRLGNEQFF.

The chain joins TRBV5-4 to TRBJ2-7, with 10 nucleotides matching TRBD2. Germline V lookup: CDR1 SGHNT, CDR2 YYREEE (reference sequence). This CDR3 contains 13 residues. V dropped 4 bases and J dropped 3; count of bases not matched to a gene: 1. The CDR3 DNA reads as TGTGCCAGCAGCCCTAGCGGGAGCTACGAGCAGTACTTC. It specifies CASSPSGSYEQYF.

A few counts support this clone. J is TRBJ2-7 and V is TRBV6-4; no reliable D call. V was shortened by 2 bases and J by 6 bases, with 14 bases between the two germline ends. Germline V gives CDR1 MRHNA, CDR2 SNTAGT. The CDR3 extends over 14 amino acids. The DNA for the CDR3 is TGTGCCAGCAGTGACCGAGGCCCGTCGGGCGAGCAGTACTTC. Protein sequence: CASSDRGPSGEQYF.

CDR3 sequence (DNA): TGTGCCAGCAGTTTCGGGACAGGGGAAGGAAAACTGTTTTTT. Amino acids: CASSFGTGEGKLFF. This rearrangement joins TRBV6-5 to TRBJ1-4, with 10 nucleotides matching TRBD1. With V trimmed by 4 bases and J by 10 bases, 6 bases remained unmatched. CDR1 is MNHEY, CDR2 SVGAGI, per germline. There are 14 residues in the CDR3.

This clone was counted between two and nine times. The chain carries TRBV4-1 and TRBJ1-1, with unresolved D. Germline CDR1 and CDR2: MGHRA and YSYEKL. This CDR3 has 13 residues. Trimming cost V 1 base and J 7 bases, with 10 bases left between them. CDR3 DNA sequence: TGCGCCAGCAGCCAAGTTTCAGCGCTTGAAGCTTTCTTT. Translating gives CASSQVSALEAFF.

The chain links TRBV6-5 to TRBJ1-1; D may be TRBD1 (6 bases). The germline gives CDR1 MNHEY, CDR2 SVGAGI. This CDR3 region has 11 residues. V was cut by 6 bases and J by 11 bases, with 13 bases left in between. CDR3 nucleotide sequence: TGTGCCAGCAGAAGGGGGTTAGACGCTTTCTTT. This gives the protein CASRRGLDAFF.

The CDR3 region has the DNA TGTGCCAGCAAGACCGACAGGGCCAGGAACATTCAGTACTTC. Translated: CASKTDRARNIQYF. The chain links TRBV6-5 to TRBJ2-4; TRBD1 agrees at 7 bases. Germline-derived CDR1 and CDR2 are MNHEY and SVGAGI. V lost 7 bases and J lost 7; bases outside the gene matches: 10. CDR3 length: 14 amino acids.

The chain links TRBV7-3 to TRBJ1-2; maybe TRBD1 (6 bases). Germline V gene sequence: CDR1 SGHTA, CDR2 FQGTGA. The ends were cut back, 5 bases at V and 3 bases at J, with 10 bases in the middle. This CDR3 spans 13 amino acids. CDR3 sequence reads: CASSLDSYYGYTF. The CDR3 DNA reads TGTGCCAGCAGCCTGGACAGCTACTATGGCTACACCTTC. The full variable domain, rest sourced from reference TRBV7-3 and TRBJ1-2, is GAGVSQTPSNKVTEKGKYVELRCDPISGHTALYWYRQSLGQGPEFLIYFQGTGAADDSGLPNDRFFAVRPEGSVSTLKIQRTERGDSAVYLCASSLDSYYGYTFGSGTRLTVV.

This chain joins TRBV28 and TRBJ2-7; possibly TRBD1 for D (5 bases). The CDR3 is 15 residues long. Deletions cut 6 bases from V and 3 bases from J, with 18 bases between. Germline V CDR1 and CDR2: MDHEN, SYDVKM. CDR3 DNA sequence: TGTGCCAGCAGCCATAGGGGCACTTTGGGCTACGAGCAGTACTTC. Its protein product is CASSHRGTLGYEQYF.

V is TRBV7-2 and J is TRBJ2-1, with D perhaps TRBD1 (6 bases). Trimming removed 5 bases from V and 3 bases from J, with 11 bases in between. Germline-derived CDR1 and CDR2 are SGHTA and FQGNSA. The CDR3 covers 14 residues. CDR3 sequence (DNA): TGTGCCAGCAGCCCCCGACAGGACTACAATGAGCAGTTCTTC. Its translation is CASSPRQDYNEQFF.

The CDR3 protein is CASSPGLAGAYNEQFF. The CDR3 coding sequence is TGCGCCAGCAGCCCAGGACTAGCGGGGGCCTACAATGAGCAGTTCTTC. The chain joins TRBV5-1 to TRBJ2-1; TRBD2 matches 13 bases. The CDR3 is 16 amino acids. Trimming removed 4 bases from V and 2 bases from J; junction bases left unmatched: 3. Per the germline V gene, CDR1 is SGHRS and CDR2 is YFSETQ.

For this clone: One end of the junction varies from germline; a read error may be responsible. The genes are TRBV10-3 and TRBJ2-3; the D gene is possibly TRBD1 (5 bases). From germline, CDR1 is ENHRY and CDR2 SYGVKD. The CDR3 contains 13 residues. CDR3 loop: CAISQGTTDTQYF. The CDR3 coding sequence is TGTGCAATCAGTCAGGGAACCACAGATACGCAGTATTTT.

The gene calls are TRBV30 and TRBJ1-5, with unresolved D. The V end was cut by 4 bases, the J end by 0 bases, with 10 bases between. The length of the CDR3 is 14 residues. Germline V gene sequence: CDR1 GTSNPN, CDR2 SVGIG (reference sequence). This CDR3 reads CAWNEGYSNQPQHF. As DNA, the CDR3 is TGTGCCTGGAACGAGGGATATAGCAATCAGCCCCAGCATTTT.

V is TRBV25-1 and J is TRBJ2-2; 7 bases match TRBD2. The CDR3 spans 18 residues. Germline V gene sequence: CDR1 MGHDK, CDR2 SYGVNS. The ends lost 2 bases at V and 5 bases at J; junction bases unmatched: 14. CDR3: CASSEMEVVGGLTGELFF. The CDR3 DNA sequence: TGTGCCAGCAGTGAAATGGAGGTGGTGGGAGGGCTAACCGGGGAGCTGTTTTTT.

This chain uses TRBV11-3 with TRBJ1-2; TRBD1 is a possible D gene (5 bases). Germline CDR1 SGHNT, CDR2 YENEEA. The CDR3 covers 14 residues. V gave up 5 bases and J gave up 8 bases, with 18 bases separating them. The CDR3 loop reads CASSPSGGARGYTF. The DNA for the CDR3 is TGTGCCAGCAGCCCTAGCGGTGGGGCAAGGGGCTACACCTTC.

This chain connects TRBV6-5 to TRBJ1-6; D unclear. This CDR3 is built from 15 residues. Germline loops: CDR1 MNHEY, CDR2 SVGAGI. The germline V and J ends were trimmed by 0 bases and 0 bases, with 3 bases remaining between them. CDR3 sequence reads: CASSYSSSYNSPLHF. The CDR3 DNA is TGTGCCAGCAGTTACTCGAGCTCCTATAATTCACCCCTCCACTTT.